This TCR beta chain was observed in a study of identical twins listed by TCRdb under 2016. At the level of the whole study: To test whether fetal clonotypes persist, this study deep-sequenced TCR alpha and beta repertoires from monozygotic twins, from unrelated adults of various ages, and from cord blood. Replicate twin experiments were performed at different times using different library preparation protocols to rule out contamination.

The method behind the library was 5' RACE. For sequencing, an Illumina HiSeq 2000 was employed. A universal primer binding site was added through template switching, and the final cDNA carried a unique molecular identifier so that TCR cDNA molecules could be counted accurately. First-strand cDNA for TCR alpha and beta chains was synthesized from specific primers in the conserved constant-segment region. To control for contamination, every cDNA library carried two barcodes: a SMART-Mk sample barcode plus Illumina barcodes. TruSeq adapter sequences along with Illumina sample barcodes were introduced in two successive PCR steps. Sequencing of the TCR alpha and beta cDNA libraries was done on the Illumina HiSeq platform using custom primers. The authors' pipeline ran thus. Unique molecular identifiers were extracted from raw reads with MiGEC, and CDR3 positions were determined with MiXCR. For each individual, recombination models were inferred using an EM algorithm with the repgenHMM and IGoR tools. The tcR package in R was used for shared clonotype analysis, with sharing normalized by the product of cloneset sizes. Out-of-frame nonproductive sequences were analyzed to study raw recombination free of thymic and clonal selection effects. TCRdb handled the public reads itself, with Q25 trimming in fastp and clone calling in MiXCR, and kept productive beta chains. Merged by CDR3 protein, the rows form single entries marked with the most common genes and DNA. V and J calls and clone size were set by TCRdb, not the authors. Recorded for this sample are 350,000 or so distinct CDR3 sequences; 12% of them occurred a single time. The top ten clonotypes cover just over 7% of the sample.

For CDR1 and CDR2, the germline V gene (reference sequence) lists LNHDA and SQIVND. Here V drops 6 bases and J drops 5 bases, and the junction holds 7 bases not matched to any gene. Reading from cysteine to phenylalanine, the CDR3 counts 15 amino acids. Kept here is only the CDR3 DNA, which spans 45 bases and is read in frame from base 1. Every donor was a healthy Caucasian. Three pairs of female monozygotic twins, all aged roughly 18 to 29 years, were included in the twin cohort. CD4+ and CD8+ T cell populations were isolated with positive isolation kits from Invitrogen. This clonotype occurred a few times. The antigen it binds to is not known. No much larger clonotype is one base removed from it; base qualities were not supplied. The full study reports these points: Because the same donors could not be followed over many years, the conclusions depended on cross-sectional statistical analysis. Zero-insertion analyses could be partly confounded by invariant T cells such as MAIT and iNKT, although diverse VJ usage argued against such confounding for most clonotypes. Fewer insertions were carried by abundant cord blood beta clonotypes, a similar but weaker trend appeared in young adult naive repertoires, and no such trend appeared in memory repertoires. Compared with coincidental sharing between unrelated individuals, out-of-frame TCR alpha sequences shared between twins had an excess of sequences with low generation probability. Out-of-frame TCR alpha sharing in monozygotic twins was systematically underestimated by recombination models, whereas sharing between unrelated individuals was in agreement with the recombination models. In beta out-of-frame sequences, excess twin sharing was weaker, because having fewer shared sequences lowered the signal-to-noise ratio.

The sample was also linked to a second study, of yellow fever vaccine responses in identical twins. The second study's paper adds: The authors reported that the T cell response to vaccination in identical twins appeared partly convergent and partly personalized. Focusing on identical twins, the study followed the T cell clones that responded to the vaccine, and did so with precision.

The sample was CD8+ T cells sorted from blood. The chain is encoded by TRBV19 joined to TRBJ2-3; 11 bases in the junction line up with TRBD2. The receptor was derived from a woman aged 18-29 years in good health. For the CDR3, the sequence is CASSLTSGRGDTQYF. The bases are TGTGCCAGTAGCCTCACTAGCGGGAGAGGAGATACGCAGTATTTT.